This TCR beta chain was sequenced in a study of T cell repertoires in cytomegalovirus infection. Across the whole study: Both a matching HLA type and CMV infection were indicated by public TCR beta signatures.

TCRdb re-called the reads with MiXCR, one entry per CDR3 protein. The sample has around 100,000 distinct CDR3 sequences; under 25% are singletons. This clonotype has just a few counts. Its antigen is currently unknown. V was pared by 5 bases and J by 5 bases, with 6 bases of the junction left unmatched. The CDR3 has 15 residues. The germline V gene has CDR1 DFQATT and CDR2 SNEGSKA (reference sequence). Study findings and constraints: Summed frequency of public TCR beta families distinguished CMV carriers with the relevant HLA. HLA-C-restricted CMV clonotypes gave the most frequent clonotype in two of eight donors.

The specimen sequenced was CD8+ T cells from PBMCs. This chain joins TRBV20-1 and TRBJ2-1, with 13 bases matching TRBD2. This receptor was identified in a human donor in good health (CMV status not recorded). Some clones in this sample may be carry-over from other donors' samples. The CDR3 reads CSAPPGLAGDNEQFF. For the CDR3, the DNA is TGCAGTGCTCCCCCCGGACTAGCGGGAGACAATGAGCAGTTCTTC.